These 13 T cell receptor beta chains came from one sample sequenced in a study of regulatory T cells in long-lasting Graves disease (dated by TCRdb to about 2021). The time point tag for this specimen amounts to: newly diagnosed GD, antithyroid drugs for less than 3 months. RNA was extracted from PBMCs in TRIzol for both TCR sequencing and RNA sequencing. The library was generated by multiplex PCR. Sequencing was carried out with an Illumina HiSeq 4000. iRepertoire HTBI primers and Arm-PCR amplification of CDR3 regions were used to construct TCR beta libraries. TCRdb's own reprocessing of the public reads used fastp at Q25 and MiXCR and kept productive beta chains. All rows with the same CDR3 protein become a single entry with the most common DNA and genes. This sample is represented by around 500,000 distinct CDR3 sequences; 13% of them were singletons. Over 7.5% of the sample rests with the top ten.

Another study also made use of these data, one on T cells in Graves' hyperthyroidism and ophthalmopathy.

The material sequenced was peripheral blood mononuclear cells (PBMCs), taken at new diagnosis, from a patient treated with antithyroid drugs. The receptor set was obtained from a man between 25 and 39 years old with Graves disease. Donor details come from another sample of the same person, matched by shared clones.

This clonotype was detected only a few times. The J gene is TRBJ2-2, the V gene TRBV5-1; 9 bases line up with TRBD2. This CDR3 region has 13 residues. With 4 bases clipped from V and 6 bases from J, the junction kept 1 base outside the gene matches. Per the germline V gene, CDR1 is SGHRS and CDR2 is YFSETQ. CDR3 residues: CASSRTSAGELFF. The CDR3 bases are TGCGCCAGCAGCCGGACTAGCGCCGGGGAGCTGTTTTTT. Looking up the rest from reference TRBV5-1 and TRBJ2-2 gives the full variable domain: KAGVTQTPRYLIKTRGQQVTLSCSPISGHRSVSWYQQTPGQGLQFLFEYFSETQRNKGNFPGRFSGRQFSNSRSEMNVSTLELGDSALYLCASSRTSAGELFFGEGSRLTVL.

This clonotype was observed at least ten times. CDR3 in DNA: TGTGCCAGCTCACCACAGGGAATCACTGAAGCTTTCTTT. Translation gives CASSPQGITEAFF. This rearrangement joins TRBV18 to TRBJ1-1, with D hard to call. The CDR3 extends over 13 amino acids. Germline V CDR1 and CDR2: KGHSH, LQKENI. V lost 1 base to trimming and J lost 4 bases, with 7 bases between them.

The chain links TRBV7-2 to TRBJ1-5; the D gene is possibly TRBD1 (6 bases). This CDR3 is built from 13 residues. Germline lookup yields CDR1 SGHTA and CDR2 FQGNSA. The V and J ends lost 4 bases and 10 bases respectively, with 14 bases between them. The CDR3 is CASSSQTGQPQHF. DNA for the CDR3: TGTGCCAGCAGCTCTCAGACAGGACAACCCCAGCATTTT.

This chain links TRBV7-8 with TRBJ2-5; the match to TRBD2 covers 14 bases. V trimming: 5 bases; J trimming: 3 bases; junction bases outside the gene matches: 14. Germline CDR1 is SGHVS and CDR2 is FQNEAQ. CDR3 size: 19 residues. This CDR3 is CASSPRRRWTSGRKETQYF. CDR3 sequence (DNA): TGTGCCAGCAGCCCCCGACGGCGCTGGACTAGCGGGAGGAAAGAGACCCAGTACTTC.

This clonotype was recorded at least ten times. The chain carries TRBV20-1 and TRBJ2-1; D ambiguous. V lost 0 bases, J lost 3 bases, and 12 bases lay in between. CDR1 DFQATT and CDR2 SNEGSKA come from the germline V gene (reference sequence). This CDR3 is built from 15 residues. CDR3 in DNA: TGCAGTGCTAGAGATATCTTGGCTAACTACAATGAGCAGTTCTTC. It encodes CSARDILANYNEQFF.

The chain combines TRBV19 with TRBJ2-7; maybe TRBD1 (5 bases). Germline CDR1 reads LNHDA; CDR2 reads SQIVND (reference sequence). This CDR3 is built from 13 residues. The V and J ends lost 7 bases and 1 base respectively, with 11 bases between them. The CDR3 coding sequence is TGTGCCAGTATCAGGGTCTTATCCTACGAGCAGTACTTC. As protein: CASIRVLSYEQYF.

This clonotype has a handful of counts. V and J are TRBV18 and TRBJ2-3; D is unresolved. V lost 0 bases to trimming and J lost 5 bases, with 15 bases between them. The CDR3 runs to 16 residues. Germline V gene sequence: CDR1 KGHSH, CDR2 LQKENI. For the CDR3, the DNA is TGTGCCAGCTCACCACCGTCGTCAAGATTCCTAGATACGCAGTATTTT. Translating gives CASSPPSSRFLDTQYF.

This clonotype showed up just a few times. The gene calls are TRBV20-1 and TRBJ2-2, with D hard to call. Germline V gene data show CDR1 as DFQATT and CDR2 as SNEGSKA (reference sequence). CDR3 length: 12 residues. With 3 bases removed from V and 5 bases from J, the gap between germline ends came to 7 bases. CDR3 DNA sequence: TGCAGTGCTAGGGCTAGGACCGGGGAGCTGTTTTTT. Protein: CSARARTGELFF.

In its sample, this clonotype was seen many times. The chain combines TRBV5-1 with TRBJ2-5, with 13 bases identical to TRBD2. Trimming took 6 bases from V and 2 from J; bases not matched to a gene: 4. The CDR3 covers 15 residues. CDR1 is SGHRS, CDR2 YFSETQ, per germline. The DNA of the CDR3 is TGCGCCAGCATGCCGGGACTAGCGGGACAAGAGACCCAGTACTTC. Protein sequence: CASMPGLAGQETQYF. The variable domain in full, completed from reference TRBV5-1 and TRBJ2-5, reads KAGVTQTPRYLIKTRGQQVTLSCSPISGHRSVSWYQQTPGQGLQFLFEYFSETQRNKGNFPGRFSGRQFSNSRSEMNVSTLELGDSALYLCASMPGLAGQETQYFGPGTRLLVL.

This clonotype was detected a few times. A far larger clone is only one base removed, so a read error is likely. The rearrangement uses TRBV7-2 and TRBJ1-1; possible D gene TRBD1, 5 bases. The CDR3 spans 14 residues. The V gene's germline CDR1 is SGHTA and CDR2 FQGNSA. The CDR3 sequence: CVSSLGAVNTEAFF. In DNA form, the CDR3 reads TGTGTCAGCAGCTTAGGGGCCGTGAACACTGAAGCTTTCTTT.

The J gene is TRBJ2-1, the V gene TRBV20-1, with 14 bases aligning to TRBD2. The CDR3 has 15 residues. V gave up 4 bases and J gave up 7 bases; unmatched junction bases: 6. Germline V gene lookup returns CDR1 DFQATT and CDR2 SNEGSKA (reference sequence). The CDR3 DNA follows: TGCAGTGCTACTGGGACTAGCGGGAGAGGGAATGAGCAGTTCTTC. As protein: CSATGTSGRGNEQFF.

This clonotype came up a few times. This chain uses TRBV5-8 with TRBJ1-1; tentatively, D is TRBD1 (6 bases). Germline CDR1 reads SGHTS; CDR2 reads YDEGEE. Trimming removed 4 bases at V and 3 bases at J, with 10 bases between. The CDR3 is 13 amino acids. For the CDR3, the DNA is TGTGCCAGCAGCCGTCGGACAGACACTGAAGCTTTCTTT. Its protein is CASSRRTDTEAFF.

This chain uses TRBV27 with TRBJ2-5, with D perhaps matching TRBD1 (6 bases). V lost 2 bases and J 5 bases, leaving 18 bases between the germline ends. Germline V gene lookup returns CDR1 MNHEY and CDR2 SMNVEV (reference sequence). The CDR3 is made up of 16 amino acids. CDR3 sequence reads: CASSLIWSGGWETQYF. CDR3 coding DNA: TGTGCCAGCAGTTTAATTTGGAGTGGGGGCTGGGAGACCCAGTACTTC.